This note documents a single TCR beta chain sequence. This clonotype was counted a few times. Its antigen remains unidentified. The sample holds no much larger clone one base away, and base qualities are not on file. The instrument was an Illumina HiSeq 1500. TCRdb reran the public reads through fastp at Q25 and MiXCR, keeping productive beta chains. Each CDR3 protein appears once, grouped with its most common genes and DNA. The sample has around 71,000 distinct CDR3 sequences on record, roughly 20% of them singletons. The top ten clonotypes cover around 70% of the sample. The data were obtained in a study of T cell repertoires in cytomegalovirus infection (dated by TCRdb to about 2019). For context, the study as a whole: Recently identified HLA-C-restricted CMV epitopes, whose presentation resists viral immunomodulation, were targeted by peptide stimulations together with well-studied HLA-B-restricted epitopes. Donor HLA type was relevant to the analysis, as public TCR beta signatures indicated carriage of CMV infection together with the matching HLA type. Overall study outcomes, separate from this receptor: Cumulative frequency of public TCR beta family members discriminated carriers of CMV infection plus the relevant HLA type in this cohort and an independent approximately 350-donor cohort. In the ex vivo response, HLA-C-restricted CMV-specific TCR beta clonotypes were dominant, and in two of eight donors the single most frequent clonotype came from this HLA-C-restricted group.

The treatment or condition label for this specimen denotes: in vitro stimulation with specific CMV peptide epitopes to enrich CMV-specific T cells. This TCR was sampled from a human donor in good health (CMV status not recorded). Some clones in this sample may be carry-over from other donors' samples. Sequenced material: CD8+ T cells from cultured PBMCs, taken from culture after CMV antigen stimulation.

The nucleotides read TGTGCCAGCACGGCAAGCAGCACCTATGGCTACACCTTC. Its coded protein is CASTASSTYGYTF. The rearranged chain carries TRBV7-8 and TRBJ1-2, with the D segment identity uncertain. The V and J ends are trimmed by 7 bases and 4 bases, leaving 13 bases between them. CDR1 and CDR2 are read off the germline V gene as SGHVS and FQNEAQ. Including the terminal cysteine and phenylalanine, the CDR3 comprises 13 residues. Just the 39-base CDR3 DNA is kept, in frame starting at base 1.